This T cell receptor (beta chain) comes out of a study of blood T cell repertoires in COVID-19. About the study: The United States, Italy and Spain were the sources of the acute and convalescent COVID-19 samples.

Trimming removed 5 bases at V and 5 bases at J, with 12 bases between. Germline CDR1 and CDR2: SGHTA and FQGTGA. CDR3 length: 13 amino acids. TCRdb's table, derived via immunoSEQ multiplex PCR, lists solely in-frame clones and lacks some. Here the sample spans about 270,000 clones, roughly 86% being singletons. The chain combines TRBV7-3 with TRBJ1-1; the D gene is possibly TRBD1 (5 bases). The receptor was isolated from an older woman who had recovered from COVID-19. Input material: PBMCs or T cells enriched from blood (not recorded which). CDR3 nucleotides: TGTGCCAGCAGCAAGATCAGGGATACTGAAGCTTTCTTT. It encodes CASSKIRDTEAFF.